The T cell receptor beta chain described here comes from a study of T cell repertoires in cytomegalovirus infection. In the study overall: TCR beta signatures that were public indicated CMV infection and matching HLA type.

Regarding the study as a whole: Identification of carriers of CMV plus the relevant HLA was performed using cumulative public TCR beta family frequency. Ex vivo, HLA-C-restricted CMV-specific TCR beta clonotypes prevailed over the rest of the response.

The CDR3 runs 17 residues. V shed 3 bases, J shed 2 bases, and the junction held 5 bases outside the gene matches. The germline V gene has CDR1 SGHTA and CDR2 FQGNSA. TCRdb recomputed calls from the reads with MiXCR, one row per CDR3 protein. The data show some 560,000 distinct CDR3 sequences, approximately 40% seen once. This clonotype was observed a handful of times. What it recognizes is unknown. The sequencing used cultured PBMCs, collected from culture after CMV antigen stimulation. V is TRBV7-2 and J is TRBJ2-1; the match to TRBD2 covers 12 bases. The TCR sequence derives from a human donor in good health (CMV status not recorded). Some clones in this sample may be carry-over from other donors' samples. CDR3 nucleotides: TGTGCCAGCAGCTTCCTAGCGGGGGGGGCCCCCTACAATGAGCAGTTCTTC. Translated: CASSFLAGGAPYNEQFF. Full variable domain (remainder filled in from reference TRBV7-2 and TRBJ2-1): GAGVSQSPSNKVTEKGKDVELRCDPISGHTALYWYRQSLGQGLEFLIYFQGNSAPDKSGLPSDRFSAERTGGSVSTLTIQRTQQEDSAVYLCASSFLAGGAPYNEQFFGPGTRLTVL.